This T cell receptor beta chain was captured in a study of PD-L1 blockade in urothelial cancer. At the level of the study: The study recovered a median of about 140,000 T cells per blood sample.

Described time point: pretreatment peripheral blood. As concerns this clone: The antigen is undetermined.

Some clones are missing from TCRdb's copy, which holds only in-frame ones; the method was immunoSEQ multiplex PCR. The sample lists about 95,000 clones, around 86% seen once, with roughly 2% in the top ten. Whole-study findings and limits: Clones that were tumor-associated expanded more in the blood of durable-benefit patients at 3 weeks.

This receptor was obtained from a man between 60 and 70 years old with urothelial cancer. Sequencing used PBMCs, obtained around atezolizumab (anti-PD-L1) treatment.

The chain's CDR3 is CASSNGQLTNEKLFF. The DNA for the CDR3 is TGCGCCAGCAGCAATGGACAGTTAACTAATGAAAAACTGTTTTTT. The J gene is TRBJ1-4, the V gene TRBV5-1, with D possibly being TRBD1 (6 bases). The V gene lost 4 bases and the J gene lost 1 base, with 11 bases spanning the gap. CDR1 is SGHRS, CDR2 YFSETQ, per germline. The CDR3 runs 15 residues.